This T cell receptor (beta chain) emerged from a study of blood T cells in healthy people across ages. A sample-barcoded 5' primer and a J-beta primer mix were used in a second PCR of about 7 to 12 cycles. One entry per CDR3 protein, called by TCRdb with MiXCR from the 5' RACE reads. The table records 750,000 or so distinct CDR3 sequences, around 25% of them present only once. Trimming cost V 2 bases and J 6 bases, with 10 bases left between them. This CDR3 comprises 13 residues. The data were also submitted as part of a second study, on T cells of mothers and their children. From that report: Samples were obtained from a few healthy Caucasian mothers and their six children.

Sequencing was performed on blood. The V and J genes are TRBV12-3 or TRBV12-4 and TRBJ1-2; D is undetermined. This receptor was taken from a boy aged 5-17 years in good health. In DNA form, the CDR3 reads TGTGCCAGCAGTTTACTGGGTCCTGATGGCTACACCTTC. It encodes CASSLLGPDGYTF.